These 6 T cell receptor beta chains originate from one sample sequenced in a study of T cell responses to AZD1222 COVID-19 vaccine. TCRdb keeps only in-frame clones here, not all; method: immunoSEQ multiplex PCR. The table lists around 140,000 clones, approximately 91% of them singletons. The material was peripheral blood, obtained on day 0 of AZD1222 vaccination. The receptors derive from an adult in good health.

The chain is built from TRBV6-5 and TRBJ2-5, with TRBD2 identical over 10 bases. The CDR3 runs to 14 residues. Germline trimming cut 2 bases from V and 3 bases from J; bases unmatched to any gene: 0. Per the germline V gene, CDR1 is MNHEY and CDR2 is SVGAGI. The CDR3 region is CASSYLAGEETQYF. The CDR3 coding sequence is TGTGCCAGCAGTTACCTAGCGGGGGAAGAGACCCAGTACTTC.

The chain couples TRBV7-9 to TRBJ2-1; 11 bases are a match to TRBD2. Losses at the gene ends were 5 bases for V and 10 bases for J; bases not matched to a gene: 10. From germline, CDR1 is SEHNR and CDR2 FQNEAQ (reference sequence). The CDR3 contains 15 residues. For the CDR3, the DNA is TGTGCCAGCAGCACACCGGGACTAGCGGTGGGGGAGCAGTTCTTC. Translating it yields CASSTPGLAVGEQFF. Full variable domain (missing parts from reference TRBV7-9 and TRBJ2-1): DTGVSQNPRHKITKRGQNVTFRCDPISEHNRLYWYRQTLGQGPEFLTYFQNEAQLEKSRLLSDRFSAERPKGSFSTLEIQRTEQGDSAMYLCASSTPGLAVGEQFFGPGTRLTVL.

This clone was seen a single time. The chain employs TRBV7-8 and TRBJ1-5, with a weak D call TRBD1 (6 bases). The CDR3 length is 13 residues. With 5 bases removed from V and 4 bases from J, the gap between germline ends came to 9 bases. Germline V gene data show CDR1 as SGHVS and CDR2 as FQNEAQ. The DNA of the CDR3 is TGTGCCAGCAGCACACAGGGTAATCAGCCCCAGCATTTT. It is translated as CASSTQGNQPQHF.

The chain recombines TRBV9 with TRBJ1-2; TRBD1 agrees at 8 bases. With V trimmed by 0 bases and J by 6 bases, 4 bases remained unmatched. Germline CDR1 SGDLS, CDR2 YYNGEE. The CDR3 totals 14 residues. This CDR3 reads CASSVEQGANGYTF. Written as DNA, the CDR3 is TGTGCCAGCAGCGTAGAGCAGGGGGCGAATGGCTACACCTTC.

V and J are TRBV7-9 and TRBJ2-5; the D is unclear. This CDR3 comprises 15 residues. CDR1 is SEHNR, CDR2 FQNEAQ, per germline (reference sequence). The V and J ends lost 1 base and 1 base respectively, with 10 bases between them. For the CDR3, the DNA is TGTGCCAGCAGCTTAGGCCAGCGATCCCAAGAGACCCAGTACTTC. Its translation is CASSLGQRSQETQYF. The whole variable domain, filled in from reference TRBV7-9 and TRBJ2-5, reads DTGVSQNPRHKITKRGQNVTFRCDPISEHNRLYWYRQTLGQGPEFLTYFQNEAQLEKSRLLSDRFSAERPKGSFSTLEIQRTEQGDSAMYLCASSLGQRSQETQYFGPGTRLLVL.

In its sample, this clone was seen a few times. The J gene is TRBJ1-1, the V gene TRBV7-2, with D possibly matching TRBD1 (5 bases). V was trimmed by 3 bases and J by 7 bases, leaving 15 bases between them. Germline CDR1 reads SGHTA; CDR2 reads FQGNSA. This CDR3 has 14 residues. The CDR3 reads CASSFSPGQGEAFF. The CDR3 DNA is TGTGCCAGCAGCTTTTCCCCGGGGCAAGGTGAAGCTTTCTTT.